This section outlines one TCR beta chain sequence together with its context. Its specificity is not known. Other DNA sequences of this sample code for an identical CDR3. The sample is drawn from a study of shared clonotypes between healthy human individuals. After removal of 4 bases from V and 4 bases from J, the junction contained 3 bases not matched to a gene. Germline V gives CDR1 SGHRS, CDR2 YFSETQ. CDR3 length: 13 residues. Here immunoSEQ multiplex PCR was the method, and the copy in TCRdb shows in-frame clones only, minus some. The table records about 2.4 million clones, just over 90% of them present only once. The study, taken as a whole, reports: Richness estimates generally favored naive over memory subsets.

V gene TRBV5-1 combines with J gene TRBJ1-2; TRBD1 matches 8 bases. This receptor was obtained from a man aged 18 to 30 in good health. Sequencing was performed on naive CD4+ T cells sorted from blood. Noted subset: CD45RA+ positively selected. The DNA for the CDR3 is TGCGCCAGCAGCCCCGGGACAGGCTATGGCTACACCTTC. Translating gives CASSPGTGYGYTF. The whole variable domain, remainder taken from reference TRBV5-1 and TRBJ1-2, is KAGVTQTPRYLIKTRGQQVTLSCSPISGHRSVSWYQQTPGQGLQFLFEYFSETQRNKGNFPGRFSGRQFSNSRSEMNVSTLELGDSALYLCASSPGTGYGYTFGSGTRLTVV.